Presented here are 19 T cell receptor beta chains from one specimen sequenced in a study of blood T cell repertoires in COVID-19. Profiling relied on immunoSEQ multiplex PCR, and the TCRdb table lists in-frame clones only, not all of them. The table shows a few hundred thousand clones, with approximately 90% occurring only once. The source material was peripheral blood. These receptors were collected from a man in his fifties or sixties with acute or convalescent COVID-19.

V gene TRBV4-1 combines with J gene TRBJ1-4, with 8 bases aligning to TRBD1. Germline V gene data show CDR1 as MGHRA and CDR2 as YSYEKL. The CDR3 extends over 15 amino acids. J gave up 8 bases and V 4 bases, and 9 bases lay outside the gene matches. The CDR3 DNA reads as TGCGCCAGCAGCCTACCCGACAGGGGTGGGGAAAAACTGTTTTTT. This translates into CASSLPDRGGEKLFF.

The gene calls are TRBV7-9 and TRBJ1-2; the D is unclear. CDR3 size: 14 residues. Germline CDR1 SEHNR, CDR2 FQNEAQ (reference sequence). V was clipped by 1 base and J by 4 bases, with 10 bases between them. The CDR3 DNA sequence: TGTGCCAGCAGCTTAGGAGGGCAACTCTATGGCTACACCTTC. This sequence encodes CASSLGGQLYGYTF.

DNA of the CDR3: TGTGCCAGCAGCTTGGTTCCCAGGGTGGGATACGAGCAGTACTTC. This sequence encodes CASSLVPRVGYEQYF. The rearrangement uses TRBV5-5 and TRBJ2-7; weak D call: TRBD1 (5 bases). This CDR3 comprises 15 residues. The germline CDR1 and CDR2 sequences are SGHKS and YYEKEE (reference sequence). V was pared by 0 bases and J by 4 bases, with 14 bases between.

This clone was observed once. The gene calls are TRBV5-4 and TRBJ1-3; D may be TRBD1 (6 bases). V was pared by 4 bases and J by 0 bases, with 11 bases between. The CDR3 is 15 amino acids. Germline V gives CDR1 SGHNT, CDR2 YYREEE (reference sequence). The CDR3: CASSPGGLSGNTIYF. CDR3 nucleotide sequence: TGTGCCAGCAGCCCCGGGGGGCTCTCTGGAAACACCATATATTTT.

This CDR3 reads CASSLQAQQENTEAFF. The CDR3 DNA follows: TGCGCCAGCAGCTTACAGGCGCAACAAGAGAACACTGAAGCTTTCTTT. This chain connects TRBV5-1 to TRBJ1-1; tentative D call: TRBD1 (5 bases). Germline loops: CDR1 SGHRS, CDR2 YFSETQ. Trimming shortened V by 2 bases and J by 1 base, and 15 bases separated the two germline ends. CDR3 size: 16 residues.

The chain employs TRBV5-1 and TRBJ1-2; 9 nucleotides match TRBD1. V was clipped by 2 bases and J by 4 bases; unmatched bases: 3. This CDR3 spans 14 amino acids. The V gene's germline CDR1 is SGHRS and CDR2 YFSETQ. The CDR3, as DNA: TGCGCCAGCAGCTTAGGGGGACAGGGCTATGGCTACACCTTC. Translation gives CASSLGGQGYGYTF.

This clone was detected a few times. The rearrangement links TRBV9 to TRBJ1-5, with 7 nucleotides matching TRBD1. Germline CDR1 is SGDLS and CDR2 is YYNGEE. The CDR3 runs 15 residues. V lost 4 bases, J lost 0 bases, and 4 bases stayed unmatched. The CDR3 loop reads CASSPQGGSNQPQHF. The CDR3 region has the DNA TGTGCCAGCAGCCCCCAGGGGGGTAGCAATCAGCCCCAGCATTTT. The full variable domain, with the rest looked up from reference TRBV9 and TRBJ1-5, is DSGVTQTPKHLITATGQRVTLRCSPRSGDLSVYWYQQSLDQGLQFLIQYYNGEERAKGNILERFSAQQFPDLHSELNLSSLELGDSALYFCASSPQGGSNQPQHFGDGTRLSIL.

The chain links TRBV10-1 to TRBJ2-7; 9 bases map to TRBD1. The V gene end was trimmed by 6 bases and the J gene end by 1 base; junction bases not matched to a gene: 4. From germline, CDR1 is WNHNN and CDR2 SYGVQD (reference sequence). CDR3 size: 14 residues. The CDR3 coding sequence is TGCGCCAGCAGCCCGACAGGGGGTTCCTACGAGCAGTACTTC. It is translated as CASSPTGGSYEQYF.

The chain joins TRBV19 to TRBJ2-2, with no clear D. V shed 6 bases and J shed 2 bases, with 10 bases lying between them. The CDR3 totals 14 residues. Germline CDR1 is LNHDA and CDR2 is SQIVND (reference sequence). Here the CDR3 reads CASRRGFNTGELFF. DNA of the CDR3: TGTGCCAGTAGGCGTGGTTTTAACACCGGGGAGCTGTTTTTT.

The CDR3 region has the DNA TGTGCCAGCAGCTTATTATCCCGGGGAGGGGATACGCAGTATTTT. Translation gives CASSLLSRGGDTQYF. The rearrangement links TRBV7-3 to TRBJ2-3; 7 bases line up with TRBD2. This CDR3 comprises 15 residues. Germline loops: CDR1 SGHTA, CDR2 FQGTGA. J was trimmed by 6 bases and V by 2 bases; bases with no gene match: 8.

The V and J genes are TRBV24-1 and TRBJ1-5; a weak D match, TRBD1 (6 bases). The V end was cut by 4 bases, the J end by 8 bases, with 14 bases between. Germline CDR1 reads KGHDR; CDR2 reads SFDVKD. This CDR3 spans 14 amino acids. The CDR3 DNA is TGTGCCACCAGTGACCCGAGGGGGAGGGAGCCCCAGCATTTT. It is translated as CATSDPRGREPQHF.

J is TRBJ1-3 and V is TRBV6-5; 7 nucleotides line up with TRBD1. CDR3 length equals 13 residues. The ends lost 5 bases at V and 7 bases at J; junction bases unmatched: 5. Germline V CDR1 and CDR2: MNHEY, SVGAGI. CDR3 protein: CASSNRGVNTIYF. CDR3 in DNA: TGTGCCAGCAGTAACAGGGGTGTGAACACCATATATTTT.

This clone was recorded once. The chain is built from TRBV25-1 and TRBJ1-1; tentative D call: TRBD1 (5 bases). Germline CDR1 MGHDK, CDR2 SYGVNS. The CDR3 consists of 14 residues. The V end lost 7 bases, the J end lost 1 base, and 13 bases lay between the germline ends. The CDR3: CASTLNQGNTEAFF. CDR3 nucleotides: TGTGCCAGCACGCTAAACCAGGGGAACACTGAAGCTTTCTTT.

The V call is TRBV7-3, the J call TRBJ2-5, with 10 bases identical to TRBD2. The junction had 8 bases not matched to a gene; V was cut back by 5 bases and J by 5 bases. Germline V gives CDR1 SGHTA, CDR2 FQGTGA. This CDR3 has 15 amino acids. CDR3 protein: CASSPRLAGRETQYF. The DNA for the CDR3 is TGTGCCAGCAGCCCTCGACTAGCGGGCCGGGAGACCCAGTACTTC. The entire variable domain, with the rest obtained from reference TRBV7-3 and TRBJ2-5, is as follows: GAGVSQTPSNKVTEKGKYVELRCDPISGHTALYWYRQSLGQGPEFLIYFQGTGAADDSGLPNDRFFAVRPEGSVSTLKIQRTERGDSAVYLCASSPRLAGRETQYFGPGTRLLVL.

CDR3 loop: CASSREWAADTQYF. Here the CDR3 DNA reads TGTGCCAGCAGCAGAGAGTGGGCAGCAGATACGCAGTATTTT. V usage is TRBV25-1 and J usage is TRBJ2-3; no clear D. This CDR3 region has 14 residues. Trimming cost V 6 bases and J 4 bases, with 14 bases left between them. Germline V gene data show CDR1 as MGHDK and CDR2 as SYGVNS.

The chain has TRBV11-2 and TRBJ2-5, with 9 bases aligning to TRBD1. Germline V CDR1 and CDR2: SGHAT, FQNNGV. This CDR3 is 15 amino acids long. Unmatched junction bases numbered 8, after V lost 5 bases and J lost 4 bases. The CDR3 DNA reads TGTGCCAGCAGCACCGGACAGGGGATGGGAGAGACCCAGTACTTC. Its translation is CASSTGQGMGETQYF.

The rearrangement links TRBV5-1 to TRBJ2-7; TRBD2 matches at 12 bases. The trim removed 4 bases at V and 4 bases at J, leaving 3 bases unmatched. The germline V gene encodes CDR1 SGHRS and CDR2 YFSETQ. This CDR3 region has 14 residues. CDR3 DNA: TGCGCCAGCAGCAGGACTAGCGGGGCATACGAGCAGTACTTC. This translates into CASSRTSGAYEQYF. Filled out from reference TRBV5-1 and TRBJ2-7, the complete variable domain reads KAGVTQTPRYLIKTRGQQVTLSCSPISGHRSVSWYQQTPGQGLQFLFEYFSETQRNKGNFPGRFSGRQFSNSRSEMNVSTLELGDSALYLCASSRTSGAYEQYFGPGTRLTVT.

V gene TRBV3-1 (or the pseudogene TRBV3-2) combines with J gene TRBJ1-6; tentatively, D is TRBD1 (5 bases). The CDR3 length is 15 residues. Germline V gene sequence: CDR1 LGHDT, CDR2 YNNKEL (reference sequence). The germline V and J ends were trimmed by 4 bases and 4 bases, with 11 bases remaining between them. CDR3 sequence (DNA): TGTGCCAGCAGCCGCCGAGACAGTTATAATTCACCCCTCCACTTT. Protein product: CASSRRDSYNSPLHF.

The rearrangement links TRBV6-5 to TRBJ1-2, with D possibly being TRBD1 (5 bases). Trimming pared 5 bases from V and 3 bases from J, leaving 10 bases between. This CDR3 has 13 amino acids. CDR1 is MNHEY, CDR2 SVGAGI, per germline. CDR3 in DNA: TGTGCCAGCAGTATTACAGGATACTATGGCTACACCTTC. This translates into CASSITGYYGYTF.